These 27 T cell receptor beta chains came from one sample sequenced in a study of OX40 agonist ivuxolimab in advanced cancers. The data were produced by immunoSEQ multiplex PCR, yet TCRdb's version contains in-frame clones alone and is incomplete. The profile shows tens of thousands of clones, roughly 85% of them singletons. The starting material was CD4+ or CD8+ T cells sorted from blood, obtained in a trial of the OX40 agonist ivuxolimab. The origin of the receptors is an adult with an advanced solid tumor such as melanoma, head and neck, liver or kidney cancer.

This clone has only a few counts. V is TRBV5-1 and J is TRBJ2-7; 7 bases are shared with TRBD2. Germline V lookup: CDR1 SGHRS, CDR2 YFSETQ. J lost 6 bases, V lost 0 bases, and 3 bases had no gene match. The CDR3 has 13 amino acids. The CDR3 nucleotides read TGCGCCAGCAGCTTGGCTAGCGGCCCCGAGCAGTACTTC. Residues: CASSLASGPEQYF. The full variable domain, rest sourced from reference TRBV5-1 and TRBJ2-7, is KAGVTQTPRYLIKTRGQQVTLSCSPISGHRSVSWYQQTPGQGLQFLFEYFSETQRNKGNFPGRFSGRQFSNSRSEMNVSTLELGDSALYLCASSLASGPEQYFGPGTRLTVT.

This clone showed up just once. The chain employs TRBV7-8 and TRBJ2-7; D is possibly TRBD1 or TRBD2 (5 bases each). This CDR3 has 15 residues. Per the germline V gene, CDR1 is SGHVS and CDR2 is FQNEAQ. V lost 5 bases and J lost 5, with 19 bases in between. The CDR3 DNA is TGTGCCAGCAGCCGCCGGGACGGCGGAGGCCACGAGCAGTACTTC. Residues: CASSRRDGGGHEQYF. The whole variable domain, filled in from reference TRBV7-8 and TRBJ2-7, reads GAGVSQSPRYKVAKRGQDVALRCDPISGHVSLFWYQQALGQGPEFLTYFQNEAQLDKSGLPSDRFFAERPEGSVSTLKIQRTQQEDSAVYLCASSRRDGGGHEQYFGPGTRLTVT.

The chain couples TRBV7-6 to TRBJ2-2; 10 bases line up with TRBD2. This CDR3 is 16 amino acids long. The germline V gene has CDR1 SGHVS and CDR2 FNYEAQ. V trimming: 7 bases; J trimming: 3 bases; junction bases outside the gene matches: 8. DNA for the CDR3: TGTGCCAGCAAGCCCTTAGCGGGGGGTTACACCGGGGAGCTGTTTTTT. Its translation is CASKPLAGGYTGELFF. Combining the CDR3 with reference TRBV7-6 and TRBJ2-2 gives the whole variable domain GAGVSQSPRYKVTKRGQDVALRCDPISGHVSLYWYRQALGQGPEFLTYFNYEAQQDKSGLPNDRFSAERPEGSISTLTIQRTEQRDSAMYRCASKPLAGGYTGELFFGEGSRLTVL.

The V and J genes are TRBV5-1 and TRBJ1-2; the D is unclear. The CDR3 is 15 amino acids. The germline CDR1 and CDR2 sequences are SGHRS and YFSETQ. V shed 0 bases and J shed 6 bases, with 15 bases lying between them. The CDR3 loop reads CASSLGIGPTDGYTF. DNA for the CDR3: TGCGCCAGCAGCTTGGGGATAGGGCCCACCGATGGCTACACCTTC.

The sample holds one count of this clone. V gene TRBV28 combines with J gene TRBJ1-1; D is ambiguous. This CDR3 comprises 11 residues. The V and J ends lost 6 bases and 2 bases respectively, with 4 bases between them. Germline CDR1 and CDR2: MDHEN and SYDVKM. CDR3 region: CASRSNTEAFF. CDR3 bases: TGTGCCAGCAGGTCTAACACTGAAGCTTTCTTT.

This clone was picked up a small number of times. This rearrangement joins TRBV11-2 to TRBJ1-4; 8 bases agree with TRBD1. V dropped 5 bases and J dropped 7; count of bases not matched to a gene: 3. The CDR3 sequence is 13 residues long. Germline V gene data show CDR1 as SGHAT and CDR2 as FQNNGV. CDR3 in DNA: TGTGCCAGCAGCCCAGACAGGGGTGAAAAACTGTTTTTT. Translating it yields CASSPDRGEKLFF.

The table lists this clone with a count of one. The chain has TRBV18 and TRBJ2-7; weak D call: TRBD2 (6 bases). The germline V and J ends were trimmed by 3 bases and 5 bases, with 11 bases remaining between them. The CDR3 totals 13 residues. Germline V gives CDR1 KGHSH, CDR2 LQKENI. The CDR3 nucleotides read TGTGCCAGCTCACCCCCAACGGGGGACGAGCAGTACTTC. It translates to CASSPPTGDEQYF. Variable domain in full (rest from reference TRBV18 and TRBJ2-7): NAGVMQNPRHLVRRRGQEARLRCSPMKGHSHVYWYRQLPEEGLKFMVYLQKENIIDESGMPKERFSAEFPKEGPSILRIQQVVRGDSAAYFCASSPPTGDEQYFGPGTRLTVT.

The V and J genes are TRBV15 and TRBJ1-5, with a weak D call TRBD1 (6 bases). The CDR3 totals 15 residues. Germline V gene lookup returns CDR1 LNHNV and CDR2 YYDKDF (reference sequence). Trimming took 3 bases from V and 3 from J, leaving 12 bases between them. The CDR3 bases are TGTGCCACCAGCAGCAATCAGGGGATCAATCAGCCCCAGCATTTT. This codes for CATSSNQGINQPQHF.

This chain joins TRBV5-1 and TRBJ2-6; 7 nucleotides match TRBD1. Germline CDR1 reads SGHRS; CDR2 reads YFSETQ. V shed 6 bases, J shed 1 base, and the junction held 4 bases outside the gene matches. The CDR3 covers 15 residues. The DNA of the CDR3 is TGCGCCAGCACCGAGACAGGGTCTGGGGCCAACGTCCTGACTTTC. Protein: CASTETGSGANVLTF. Full variable domain (missing parts from reference TRBV5-1 and TRBJ2-6): KAGVTQTPRYLIKTRGQQVTLSCSPISGHRSVSWYQQTPGQGLQFLFEYFSETQRNKGNFPGRFSGRQFSNSRSEMNVSTLELGDSALYLCASTETGSGANVLTFGAGSRLTVL.

This chain uses TRBV4-1 with TRBJ1-3, with 9 bases identical to TRBD1. The ends lost 4 bases at V and 8 bases at J; junction bases unmatched: 12. The CDR3 loop spans 16 amino acids. Germline V gene sequence: CDR1 MGHRA, CDR2 YSYEKL. CDR3 sequence: CASSRGPGQGQDTIYF. CDR3 in DNA: TGCGCCAGCAGCCGGGGTCCGGGACAGGGACAGGACACCATATATTTT.

The chain joins TRBV10-2 to TRBJ2-7, with 9 bases identical to TRBD1. After removal of 4 bases from V and 7 bases from J, the junction contained 8 bases not matched to a gene. Germline V CDR1 and CDR2: WSHSY, SAAADI. CDR3 size: 14 residues. The CDR3 DNA reads TGCGCCAGCAGTGTCAGGGGACAGGGCAGGGAGCAGTACTTC. Translating it yields CASSVRGQGREQYF.

This chain uses TRBV11-2 with TRBJ2-1; TRBD2 matches 7 bases. Losses at the gene ends were 6 bases for V and 5 bases for J; bases not matched to a gene: 7. This CDR3 spans 14 amino acids. Germline lookup yields CDR1 SGHAT and CDR2 FQNNGV. The CDR3 reads CASRDPGTNNEQFF. In DNA form, the CDR3 reads TGTGCCAGCAGAGACCCCGGGACTAACAATGAGCAGTTCTTC.

The rearrangement uses TRBV5-8 and TRBJ2-5; no clear D. Trimming removed 0 bases from V and 6 bases from J, with 6 bases in between. The CDR3 is made up of 12 amino acids. Germline V gene lookup returns CDR1 SGHTS and CDR2 YDEGEE. In nucleotides, the CDR3 is TGTGCCAGCAGCTTGGAGGGAAAGACCCAGTACTTC. Its translation is CASSLEGKTQYF.

The chain has TRBV6-5 and TRBJ1-5, with D perhaps TRBD1 (6 bases). This CDR3 region has 15 residues. The germline V gene encodes CDR1 MNHEY and CDR2 SVGAGI. Trimming removed 5 bases at V and 6 bases at J, with 17 bases between. The CDR3 DNA reads as TGTGCCAGCAGTCCCGGGGGCGGGGTGGCTCAGCCCCAGCATTTT. Its protein is CASSPGGGVAQPQHF.

The V gene is TRBV2, the J gene TRBJ1-2, with D unclear. V was trimmed by 0 bases and J by 7 bases, leaving 9 bases between them. This CDR3 contains 13 residues. Germline CDR1 and CDR2: SNHLY and FYNNEI. In DNA, the CDR3 is TGTGCCAGCAGTGAAGCGCATAGGACTGGCTACACCTTC. Its protein product is CASSEAHRTGYTF.

The chain couples TRBV27 to TRBJ2-7; TRBD2 agrees at 8 bases. The CDR3 extends over 14 amino acids. The junction had 8 bases not matched to a gene; V was cut back by 4 bases and J by 6 bases. Germline-derived CDR1 and CDR2 are MNHEY and SMNVEV (reference sequence). CDR3 sequence (DNA): TGTGCCAGCAGTTCGACGAGCGGGAGACTCGAGCAGTACTTC. Protein product: CASSSTSGRLEQYF.

This clone appeared a single time. The J gene is TRBJ2-7, the V gene TRBV6-5; the D gene is possibly TRBD2 (6 bases). V lost 4 bases and J 3 bases, leaving 19 bases between the germline ends. This CDR3 has 16 amino acids. The V gene's germline CDR1 is MNHEY and CDR2 SVGAGI. The CDR3 protein is CASSSLGASAIYEQYF. The DNA for the CDR3 is TGTGCCAGCAGTTCCCTAGGGGCTAGCGCTATCTACGAGCAGTACTTC.

This chain joins TRBV6-1 and TRBJ1-6, with 7 bases identical to TRBD1. CDR1 MNHNS and CDR2 SASEGT come from the germline V gene. With V trimmed by 1 base and J by 0 bases, 6 bases remained unmatched. The CDR3 has 18 amino acids. CDR3 sequence reads: CASSEGGQKSSYNSPLHF. The CDR3 region has the DNA TGTGCCAGCAGTGAAGGGGGACAGAAAAGCTCCTATAATTCACCCCTCCACTTT.

The chain employs TRBV5-4 and TRBJ2-1, with TRBD2 as a possible D gene (7 bases). Germline V lookup: CDR1 SGHNT, CDR2 YYREEE (reference sequence). The CDR3 loop spans 15 amino acids. Trimming took 1 base from V and 3 from J, leaving 11 bases between them. CDR3 nucleotide sequence: TGTGCCAGCAGCTTGCGGGGAGGGGGCTACAATGAGCAGTTCTTC. Encoded protein: CASSLRGGGYNEQFF.

The V and J genes are TRBV4-2 and TRBJ2-2, with TRBD1 matching 10 bases. CDR1 is LGHNA, CDR2 YNFKEQ, per germline. V lost 7 bases and J lost 7; bases outside the gene matches: 18. The CDR3 is made up of 18 amino acids. The CDR3 loop reads CASNSLSTRDRGGGELFF. The DNA for the CDR3 is TGTGCCAGCAACTCGCTCTCCACCCGGGACAGGGGAGGCGGGGAGCTGTTTTTT.

This chain connects TRBV28 to TRBJ2-7; 8 bases are shared with TRBD1. The CDR3 spans 15 residues. J was trimmed by 3 bases and V by 6 bases; bases with no gene match: 10. Per germline, CDR1 MDHEN and CDR2 SYDVKM. CDR3 in DNA: TGTGCCAGCAGCTCCATACAGGGGGGTAGCTACGAGCAGTACTTC. It yields the protein CASSSIQGGSYEQYF.

The chain employs TRBV7-2 and TRBJ2-1; 7 bases agree with TRBD2. The CDR3 extends over 14 amino acids. J was trimmed by 6 bases and V by 7 bases; bases with no gene match: 9. Per the germline V gene, CDR1 is SGHTA and CDR2 is FQGNSA. In DNA, the CDR3 is TGTGCCAGCACCTCGAGGCGGGAGCTCAATGAGCAGTTCTTC. Encoded protein: CASTSRRELNEQFF.

This clone showed up just once. V is TRBV11-3 and J is TRBJ1-4, with TRBD1 as a possible D gene (5 bases). CDR3 length equals 18 residues. V was shortened by 3 bases and J by 0 bases, with 17 bases between the two germline ends. Germline lookup yields CDR1 SGHNT and CDR2 YENEEA. DNA for the CDR3: TGTGCCAGCAGCTTTGCGGGGACCGCCTCGCCAACTAATGAAAAACTGTTTTTT. It translates to CASSFAGTASPTNEKLFF. Using reference TRBV11-3 and TRBJ1-4 for the parts outside the CDR3, the full variable domain is EAGVVQSPRYKIIEKKQPVAFWCNPISGHNTLYWYLQNLGQGPELLIRYENEEAVDDSQLPKDRFSAERLKGVDSTLKIQPAELGDSAVYLCASSFAGTASPTNEKLFFGSGTQLSVL.

This chain joins TRBV7-2 and TRBJ2-2, with 10 bases that match TRBD2. Germline CDR1 and CDR2: SGHTA and FQGNSA. V was clipped by 0 bases and J by 6 bases; unmatched bases: 10. The CDR3 has 18 amino acids. The CDR3 protein is CASSLANFGTSVAGELFF. The CDR3 region has the DNA TGTGCCAGCAGCTTAGCAAATTTCGGGACTAGCGTAGCCGGGGAGCTGTTTTTT.

This clone was found a few times. The V call is TRBV19, the J call TRBJ1-2; D is perhaps TRBD1 (5 bases). The V end lost 4 bases, the J end lost 0 bases, and 15 bases lay between the germline ends. The germline gives CDR1 LNHDA, CDR2 SQIVND (reference sequence). This CDR3 has 16 amino acids. The CDR3 coding sequence is TGTGCCAGTAGTAAAAGGCAGGGCATAGCTAACTATGGCTACACCTTC. It is translated as CASSKRQGIANYGYTF.

The chain joins TRBV7-2 to TRBJ2-1; TRBD2 matches at 9 bases. Losses at the gene ends were 6 bases for V and 7 bases for J; bases not matched to a gene: 7. This CDR3 has 14 amino acids. Per the germline V gene, CDR1 is SGHTA and CDR2 is FQGNSA. The chain's CDR3 is CASSLLAGLNEQFF. Here the CDR3 DNA reads TGTGCCAGCAGTCTACTAGCGGGCTTAAATGAGCAGTTCTTC. Together with reference TRBV7-2 and TRBJ2-1, the CDR3 gives the full variable domain: GAGVSQSPSNKVTEKGKDVELRCDPISGHTALYWYRQSLGQGLEFLIYFQGNSAPDKSGLPSDRFSAERTGGSVSTLTIQRTQQEDSAVYLCASSLLAGLNEQFFGPGTRLTVL.

This chain links TRBV12-5 with TRBJ2-3; D ambiguous. The V gene's germline CDR1 is LGHNT and CDR2 FRNRAP. Trimming stripped 7 bases from V and 0 bases from J, with 5 bases between. The CDR3 is 12 amino acids. The CDR3 nucleotides read TGTGCTAGTGCCTTTAGCACAGATACGCAGTATTTT. This codes for CASAFSTDTQYF.